The source of this TCR beta chain is a study of graft-versus-host responses after intestinal transplantation. TCRdb's copy holds only in-frame clones and misses some; the assay was immunoSEQ multiplex PCR. The sample carries approximately 88,000 clones, about 94% recorded once. Germline CDR1 is SGHVS and CDR2 is FQNEAQ. This CDR3 is built from 17 residues. The ends lost 1 base at V and 4 bases at J; junction bases unmatched: 9. A few counts support this clone. Its antigen is not identified. The sequence was collected from a human donor who was the organ donor for an intestinal transplant. Sequencing used unstimulated CD4+ T cells sorted from spleen or lymph node cells, obtained before transplant. The chain employs TRBV7-8 and TRBJ1-2, with 10 bases that match TRBD1. This CDR3 reads CASSLGVGQGGTYGYTF. The CDR3 DNA follows: TGTGCCAGCAGCTTAGGGGTAGGACAGGGGGGCACCTATGGCTACACCTTC. Looking up the rest from reference TRBV7-8 and TRBJ1-2 gives the full variable domain: GAGVSQSPRYKVAKRGQDVALRCDPISGHVSLFWYQQALGQGPEFLTYFQNEAQLDKSGLPSDRFFAERPEGSVSTLKIQRTQQEDSAVYLCASSLGVGQGGTYGYTFGSGTRLTVV.